Shown below are 29 T cell receptor beta chains from a single sample sequenced in a study of T cell responses to AZD1222 COVID-19 vaccine. Sequenced by immunoSEQ multiplex PCR; TCRdb stores in-frame clones only, minus some. The sample contains 100,000 to 150,000 clones, 70% to 90% of which appear only once. The sample was peripheral blood, taken on day 0 of AZD1222 vaccination. The receptor source for this set is an adult in good health.

The chain recombines TRBV19 with TRBJ1-1; D is unclear. CDR1 is LNHDA, CDR2 SQIVND, per germline (reference sequence). CDR3 length: 14 residues. CDR3 nucleotide sequence: TGTGTCCTCCCGACGAGGTATGAAAACACTGAAGCTTTCTTT. Its translation: CVLPTRYENTEAFF.

The CDR3 is CSAAQGAADEAFF. CDR3 nucleotide sequence: TGCAGCGCCGCACAGGGGGCGGCTGATGAAGCTTTCTTT. V gene TRBV29-1 combines with J gene TRBJ1-1; 9 positions match TRBD1. V trimming: 7 bases; J trimming: 7 bases; junction bases outside the gene matches: 10. CDR3 length: 13 residues. Germline CDR1 is SQVTM and CDR2 is ANQGSEA.

The V call is TRBV28, the J call TRBJ1-1, with D possibly matching TRBD1 (6 bases). The CDR3 runs 13 residues. The V end was cut by 6 bases, the J end by 1 base, with 9 bases between. Germline loops: CDR1 MDHEN, CDR2 SYDVKM. CDR3 nucleotide sequence: TGTGCCAGCAGCACGGACAGGAACACTGAAGCTTTCTTT. This encodes CASSTDRNTEAFF.

This rearrangement joins TRBV12-3 or TRBV12-4 to TRBJ1-1; D is perhaps TRBD1 (5 bases). The CDR3 runs 13 residues. Trimming removed 2 bases from V and 5 bases from J, with 9 bases in between. CDR3 sequence (DNA): TGTGCCAGCAGTTTAAGTGCAGGGACTGAAGCTTTCTTT. Translating gives CASSLSAGTEAFF.

The V and J genes are TRBV28 and TRBJ1-5, with D possibly TRBD1 on 6 matching bases. Germline V CDR1 and CDR2: MDHEN, SYDVKM. V gave up 6 bases and J gave up 0 bases, with 9 bases separating them. The length of the CDR3 is 14 residues. The CDR3 loop reads CASRDSYSNQPQHF. Here the CDR3 DNA reads TGTGCCAGCAGGGACAGTTATAGCAATCAGCCCCAGCATTTT. Based on the CDR3 plus reference TRBV28 and TRBJ1-5, the full variable domain is DVKVTQSSRYLVKRTGEKVFLECVQDMDHENMFWYRQDPGLGLRLIYFSYDVKMKEKGDIPEGYSVSREKKERFSLILESASTNQTSMYLCASRDSYSNQPQHFGDGTRLSIL.

This clone showed up just once. The rearrangement uses TRBV5-1 and TRBJ2-5, with D possibly matching TRBD1 (6 bases). The germline CDR1 and CDR2 sequences are SGHRS and YFSETQ. V gave up 3 bases and J gave up 2 bases, with 11 bases separating them. CDR3 length: 14 residues. CDR3 region: CASSSTGSQETQYF. CDR3 nucleotide sequence: TGCGCCAGCAGCTCGACAGGATCGCAAGAGACCCAGTACTTC.

The chain combines TRBV6-9 with TRBJ2-3, with 8 positions matching TRBD2. Trimming cost V 3 bases and J 7 bases; bases outside gene matches: 9. The length of the CDR3 is 15 residues. Germline V gene lookup returns CDR1 MNHGY and CDR2 SVAAGI. The CDR3: CASSYIGTSQNTQYF. Here the CDR3 DNA reads TGTGCCAGCAGTTACATCGGGACTAGTCAAAATACGCAGTATTTT.

DNA for the CDR3: TGTGCCACCCTCGAGACGGATTCCTACAATCAGCCCCAGCATTTT. Amino acid sequence: CATLETDSYNQPQHF. The chain links TRBV19 to TRBJ1-5; D gene ambiguous. V shed 10 bases and J shed 3 bases, with 19 bases lying between them. CDR3 length: 15 residues. CDR1 and CDR2 (germline): LNHDA, SQIVND (reference sequence).

V usage is TRBV2 and J usage is TRBJ2-1, with D perhaps TRBD2 (5 bases). The V end lost 6 bases, the J end lost 10 bases, and 16 bases lay between the germline ends. Germline loops: CDR1 SNHLY, CDR2 FYNNEI. This CDR3 has 13 amino acids. CDR3 in amino acids: CASRMGRAVEQFF. The CDR3 nucleotides are TGTGCCAGCAGGATGGGAAGAGCGGTCGAGCAGTTCTTC.

The rearrangement joins TRBV5-1 to TRBJ2-7, with D perhaps being TRBD1 or TRBD2 (5 bases each). Trimming stripped 2 bases from V and 4 bases from J, with 16 bases between. The germline V gene has CDR1 SGHRS and CDR2 YFSETQ. The CDR3 sequence is 15 residues long. For the CDR3, the DNA is TGCGCCAGCAGCTTTGGGGGTGAAATTAGTTACGAGCAGTACTTC. Translating it yields CASSFGGEISYEQYF.

V usage is TRBV19 and J usage is TRBJ2-5; D possibly matches TRBD1 or TRBD2 (5 bases each). The CDR3 runs to 14 residues. Germline V lookup: CDR1 LNHDA, CDR2 SQIVND (reference sequence). Trimming removed 4 bases at V and 0 bases at J, with 9 bases between. CDR3 DNA: TGTGCCAGTAGTAAGTGGGGGTACCAAGAGACCCAGTACTTC. This translates into CASSKWGYQETQYF.

The J gene is TRBJ1-3, the V gene TRBV10-1; D gene uncertain. There are 15 residues in the CDR3. Between the trimmed V and J ends, which lost 0 bases and 1 base, there was a span of 7 bases. Germline values: CDR1 WNHNN, CDR2 SYGVQD (reference sequence). This CDR3 is CASSESTGSGNTIYF. As DNA, the CDR3 is TGCGCCAGCAGTGAGTCGACGGGGTCTGGAAACACCATATATTTT.

V usage is TRBV5-1 and J usage is TRBJ2-7, with 10 positions matching TRBD2. Losses at the gene ends were 2 bases for V and 7 bases for J; bases not matched to a gene: 15. In germline, CDR1 is SGHRS, CDR2 YFSETQ. The CDR3 consists of 17 residues. The CDR3 here is CASSLMPLQLAGREQYF. Written as DNA, the CDR3 is TGCGCCAGCAGCTTAATGCCTCTACAACTAGCGGGGAGAGAGCAGTACTTC.

This clone has just one count. J is TRBJ2-1 and V is TRBV30; 10 positions match TRBD2. V trimming: 2 bases; J trimming: 3 bases; junction bases outside the gene matches: 1. The CDR3 is 14 residues long. Germline V gene sequence: CDR1 GTSNPN, CDR2 SVGIG (reference sequence). The CDR3 region is CAWSLAGVYNEQFF. The CDR3 bases are TGTGCCTGGAGTCTAGCGGGAGTCTACAATGAGCAGTTCTTC.

V gene TRBV21-1 combines with J gene TRBJ2-2; the D segment call TRBD2 is taken from the table without a DNA check. TRBV21-1 is a known pseudogene. The CDR3 loop spans 23 amino acids. This chain's CDR3 is CASSRPTSGGPHRRGANTGELFF. The CDR3 nucleotides are TGTGCCAGCAGCAGACCGACTAGCGGAGGCCCTCATCGGCGGGGTGCAAACACCGGGGAGCTGTTTTTT.

The gene calls are TRBV6-2 or TRBV6-3 and TRBJ2-7; unclear D gene. From germline, CDR1 is MNHEY and CDR2 SVGEGT. The CDR3 is 12 residues long. V lost 2 bases, J lost 5 bases, and 7 bases lay in between. For the CDR3, the DNA is TGTGCCAGCAGTTACACTGGCCACGAGCAGTACTTC. Amino acids: CASSYTGHEQYF.

V is TRBV10-3 and J is TRBJ2-1; 7 bases agree with TRBD1. From germline, CDR1 is ENHRY and CDR2 SYGVKD. V trimming: 7 bases; J trimming: 8 bases; junction bases outside the gene matches: 8. CDR3 size: 13 residues. The CDR3 is CAITEGTVDEQFF. CDR3 nucleotides: TGTGCCATCACCGAGGGGACAGTCGATGAGCAGTTCTTC.

This clone was observed a few times. This rearrangement joins TRBV28 to TRBJ2-1; no clear D gene. Trimming left V 3 bases short and J 0 bases short, with 9 bases between. The CDR3 is made up of 15 amino acids. Germline assignment: CDR1 MDHEN and CDR2 SYDVKM. The CDR3 sequence is CASSFSTSSYNEQFF. Here the CDR3 DNA reads TGTGCCAGCAGTTTCAGCACCAGCTCCTACAATGAGCAGTTCTTC. Looking up the rest from reference TRBV28 and TRBJ2-1 gives the full variable domain: DVKVTQSSRYLVKRTGEKVFLECVQDMDHENMFWYRQDPGLGLRLIYFSYDVKMKEKGDIPEGYSVSREKKERFSLILESASTNQTSMYLCASSFSTSSYNEQFFGPGTRLTVL.

The genes are TRBV7-8 and TRBJ2-2, with 12 nucleotides matching TRBD2. CDR1 is SGHVS, CDR2 FQNEAQ, per germline. Unmatched junction bases numbered 4, after V lost 5 bases and J lost 0 bases. This CDR3 contains 17 residues. CDR3 nucleotides: TGTGCCAGCAGCGAGACTAGCGGGGGCGCGAACACCGGGGAGCTGTTTTTT. It codes for CASSETSGGANTGELFF.

This clone was recorded once. The V gene is TRBV18, the J gene TRBJ2-5; D unclear. The CDR3 is 15 residues long. CDR1 KGHSH and CDR2 LQKENI come from the germline V gene. Trimming left V 4 bases short and J 5 bases short, with 17 bases between. The CDR3 here is CASSRAASDGETQYF. DNA of the CDR3: TGTGCCAGCTCACGCGCGGCGAGTGACGGGGAGACCCAGTACTTC.

The V gene is TRBV30, the J gene TRBJ2-2, with TRBD2 identical over 7 bases. The junction had 10 bases not matched to a gene; V was cut back by 8 bases and J by 4 bases. CDR1 is GTSNPN and CDR2 is SVGIG in the germline V gene (reference sequence). CDR3 length: 14 residues. The chain's CDR3 is CARAGAGRTGELFF. CDR3 nucleotides: TGTGCCCGGGCGGGAGCGGGGCGCACCGGGGAGCTGTTTTTT.

The chain has TRBV27 and TRBJ1-4; D gene unclear. The V end lost 2 bases, the J end lost 8 bases, and 12 bases lay between the germline ends. This CDR3 has 14 residues. The germline gives CDR1 MNHEY, CDR2 SMNVEV (reference sequence). The CDR3 DNA reads TGTGCCAGCAGTTTAGCCGGGCCTGTCGAAAAACTGTTTTTT. It is translated as CASSLAGPVEKLFF.

This chain links TRBV24-1 with TRBJ2-6; D unclear. The ends were cut back, 2 bases at V and 2 bases at J, with 12 bases in the middle. CDR1 KGHDR and CDR2 SFDVKD come from the germline V gene. The CDR3 contains 17 residues. As DNA, the CDR3 is TGTGCCACCAGTGATTACGACGGGTCCCCTGGGGCCAACGTCCTGACTTTC. Translated: CATSDYDGSPGANVLTF.

The chain has TRBV7-2 and TRBJ1-1; TRBD1 matches 7 bases. Trimming removed 5 bases from V and 1 base from J; junction bases left unmatched: 7. This CDR3 region has 15 residues. CDR1 and CDR2 from the germline V gene are SGHTA and FQGNSA. The CDR3 loop reads CASSPTGNRNTEAFF. In DNA form, the CDR3 reads TGTGCCAGCAGCCCGACAGGGAACAGGAACACTGAAGCTTTCTTT.

The rearrangement links TRBV7-2 to TRBJ2-1; possibly TRBD1 for D (5 bases). The CDR3 extends over 13 amino acids. Between the trimmed V and J ends, which lost 9 bases and 5 bases, there was a span of 14 bases. In germline, CDR1 is SGHTA, CDR2 FQGNSA. The CDR3, as DNA: TGTGCCAGTCTGATAGGGGTCAACAATGAGCAGTTCTTC. It translates to CASLIGVNNEQFF.

This chain links TRBV6-6 with TRBJ1-1; D gene ambiguous. CDR1 is MNHNY and CDR2 is SVGAGI in the germline V gene (reference sequence). V was clipped by 2 bases and J by 1 base, with 8 bases between them. This CDR3 is built from 14 residues. CDR3 in DNA: TGTGCCAGCAGTTACACGCAGCCGAACACTGAAGCTTTCTTT. This sequence encodes CASSYTQPNTEAFF.

This rearrangement joins TRBV19 to TRBJ1-1; D is ambiguous. The V gene's germline CDR1 is LNHDA and CDR2 SQIVND (reference sequence). The CDR3 has 15 residues. V was cut by 3 bases and J by 4 bases, with 15 bases left in between. The CDR3 loop is CASSMSSMGFTEAFF. Here the CDR3 DNA reads TGTGCCAGTAGTATGTCGTCTATGGGCTTCACTGAAGCTTTCTTT.

The chain employs TRBV29-1 and TRBJ1-1; 7 nucleotides align to TRBD1. CDR1 is SQVTM, CDR2 ANQGSEA, per germline. V was pared by 3 bases and J by 3 bases, with 10 bases of the junction left unmatched. The CDR3 consists of 15 residues. The CDR3 nucleotides read TGCAGCGTTGACCCAAGGGGGCGGAGAGACACTGAAGCTTTCTTT. The encoded protein is CSVDPRGRRDTEAFF.

V is TRBV10-3 and J is TRBJ2-2, with 7 bases aligning to TRBD2. Germline V gives CDR1 ENHRY, CDR2 SYGVKD. The CDR3 length is 13 residues. V was pared by 8 bases and J by 6 bases, with 6 bases of the junction left unmatched. The chain's CDR3 is CAIAGASAGELFF. CDR3 in DNA: TGTGCCATCGCGGGAGCCTCGGCCGGGGAGCTGTTTTTT.